This is a list of T cell receptor beta chains from one sample in a study of T cell responses to AZD1222 COVID-19 vaccine. Here immunoSEQ multiplex PCR was the method, and the copy in TCRdb shows in-frame clones only, minus some. The data contain around 110,000 clones, around 91% of them singletons. Source: peripheral blood, taken on day 0 of AZD1222 vaccination. These receptor sequences come from an adult in good health. The CDR3 runs from the conserved cysteine through the conserved F or W. The D gene is left open where the match is weak. Only some rows state a clone size, as once, few, many or a class for expanded clones.

clone_size j_call cdr3_length v_call d_call cdr3_nt cdr3_aa
- TRBJ1-5 15 TRBV28 - TGTGCCAGCCACCTGACGGACCACAGCAATCAGCCCCAGCATTTT CASHLTDHSNQPQHF
few TRBJ2-2 17 TRBV11-2 - TGTGCCAGCAGCTACCGGACTATGGGGTTAGGCACCGGGGAGCTGTTTTTT CASSYRTMGLGTGELFF
- TRBJ2-5 14 TRBV30 TRBD2 TGTGCCTGGAGTGTTGGGACTAGCGTCTCGGCCCAGTACTTC CAWSVGTSVSAQYF
once TRBJ1-3 16 TRBV25-1 - TGTGCCAGCAGTGGGCAAACAGGGCCGTCTGGAAACACCATATATTTT CASSGQTGPSGNTIYF
- TRBJ1-1 14 TRBV9 TRBD1 TGTGCCAGCAGCAAACGACAGGGGAACACTGAAGCTTTCTTT CASSKRQGNTEAFF
- TRBJ2-6 18 TRBV19 TRBD1 TGTGCCAGTAGTCCCAGGACAGGGTGGGGCTCTGGGGCCAACGTCCTGACTTTC CASSPRTGWGSGANVLTF
- TRBJ2-1 14 TRBV29-1 - TGCAGCGTTGTGGGCGAGGCAGCCTACAATGAGCAGTTCTTC CSVVGEAAYNEQFF
- TRBJ2-3 12 TRBV12-3/TRBV12-4 - TGTGCCAGCAGCCAGGCGCCAGATACGCAGTATTTT CASSQAPDTQYF
once TRBJ2-7 15 TRBV7-2 - TGTGCCAGCAGCCTTTCAGCGCCCGGGTGGAACGAGCAGTACTTC CASSLSAPGWNEQYF
- TRBJ2-7 14 TRBV9 - TGTGCCAGCAGCGTAGACGGCGGGGTCTACGAGCAGTACTTC CASSVDGGVYEQYF
- TRBJ2-3 16 TRBV6-2/TRBV6-3 - TGTGCCAGCAGTAGTCGAACTAGTGTTCTCCCAGATACGCAGTATTTT CASSSRTSVLPDTQYF
- TRBJ1-1 14 TRBV28 - TGTGCCAGCAGTTGGGGCACTACAGGGACTGAAGCTTTCTTT CASSWGTTGTEAFF
few TRBJ1-1 13 TRBV28 TRBD1 TGTGCCAGCAGCATGGGACAGTACACTGAAGCTTTCTTT CASSMGQYTEAFF
- TRBJ2-3 16 TRBV6-4 TRBD2 TGTGCCAGCAGTCGAGGACTAGCGGGAAACACAGATACGCAGTATTTT CASSRGLAGNTDTQYF
- TRBJ1-1 16 TRBV7-5 - TGTGTCAGAAGCTTCAGCTCCGGGACAGGGGGCACTGAAGCTTTCTTT CVRSFSSGTGGTEAFF
- TRBJ1-4 15 TRBV4-3 TRBD1 TGCGCCAGCAGCCGGTCGGGACAGCAGAATGAAAAACTGTTTTTT CASSRSGQQNEKLFF
- TRBJ2-7 15 TRBV10-2 - TGCGCCAGCATCCTTAGTTTCCCCGGGCGCTACGAGCAGTACTTC CASILSFPGRYEQYF
- TRBJ1-5 15 TRBV28 TRBD1 TGTGCCAGCAGCCACCGGACAGGGGTGCGGCAGCCCCAGCATTTT CASSHRTGVRQPQHF
- TRBJ1-4 15 TRBV7-2 TRBD1 TGTGCCAGCAGCTTAGTAGGGACAGGGGATGGAAAACTGTTTTTT CASSLVGTGDGKLFF
- TRBJ2-4 14 TRBV28 - TGTGCCAGCAAACTAGACATAGCCAAAAACATTCAGTACTTC CASKLDIAKNIQYF
- TRBJ1-5 15 TRBV27 TRBD1 TGTGCCAGCAGCTGGACAGGGGGTATAGGGCAGCCCCAGCATTTT CASSWTGGIGQPQHF
once TRBJ1-4 14 TRBV29-1 - TGCAGCGTTGGATGGGGTAGGGAGGGTGAAAAACTGTTTTTT CSVGWGREGEKLFF
- TRBJ2-7 11 TRBV11-2 - TGTGCCAGCAGTTACGGATACGAGCAGTACTTC CASSYGYEQYF
- TRBJ1-3 16 TRBV4-1 TRBD1 TGCGCCAGCAGCGCGAGGGGCCAGGGGGCTGGAAACACCATATATTTT CASSARGQGAGNTIYF
- TRBJ2-7 15 TRBV5-4 - TGTGCCAGCAGCTTGGCCACCAGCGGGTACTACGAGCAGTACTTC CASSLATSGYYEQYF
- TRBJ1-1 17 TRBV30 TRBD1 TGTGCCTGGAGTGTAGAGGGGGCGCCCGGGGGTAACACTGAAGCTTTCTTT CAWSVEGAPGGNTEAFF
- TRBJ2-7 15 TRBV19 - TGTGCCAGTAGCCTGCAGTCTGGGCGATCCTACGAGCAGTACTTC CASSLQSGRSYEQYF
once TRBJ1-4 18 TRBV28 TRBD1 TGTGCCAGCAGTTTAGGTTGGGGGGCAGGGGGAACTAATGAAAAACTGTTTTTT CASSLGWGAGGTNEKLFF
- TRBJ2-1 13 TRBV4-3 - TGCGCCAGCAGTTCGGACAGCTACAATGAGCAGTTCTTC CASSSDSYNEQFF
- TRBJ1-1 12 TRBV6-2/TRBV6-3 TRBD1 TGTGCCAGCAGTTCCTGGACAGGGGAGGCTTTCTTT CASSSWTGEAFF
- TRBJ1-5 13 TRBV5-4 TRBD1 TGTGCCAGCAGCTTGGGGACAGGGGGGCATCAGCATTTT CASSLGTGGHQHF
- TRBJ2-7 15 TRBV5-1 TRBD2 TGCGCCAGCAGCTTGGTGGGCGGGAGGGCCTACGAGCAGTACTTC CASSLVGGRAYEQYF
- TRBJ1-2 14 TRBV27 - TGTGCCAGCAGTTCCCCGTCTAGGGACTATGGCTACACCTTC CASSSPSRDYGYTF
once TRBJ1-1 14 TRBV5-6 TRBD1 TGTGCCAGCAGCCCGGGACAGCACAACACTGAAGCTTTCTTT CASSPGQHNTEAFF
- TRBJ2-7 13 TRBV25-1 - TGTGCCAGCAGTGAGCGTTACTCCTACGAGCAGTACTTC CASSERYSYEQYF
- TRBJ2-2 15 TRBV6-5 - TGTGCCAGCAGTTCCGGAGACGGAAACACCGGGGAGCTGTTTTTT CASSSGDGNTGELFF
- TRBJ2-7 13 TRBV27 - TGTGCCAGCAGTTCCACAGCCTCCTACGAGCAGTACTTC CASSSTASYEQYF
- TRBJ2-5 13 TRBV7-9 - TGTGCCAGCAGCTTAGCGGATGTGGAGACCCAGTACTTC CASSLADVETQYF
- TRBJ2-7 14 TRBV7-2 - TGTGCCAGCAGCCCCGGGGGTAGTAGGTACGAGCAGTACTTC CASSPGGSRYEQYF
- TRBJ2-7 14 TRBV9 TRBD1 TGTGCCAGCAGCGACCGGGACAGGGGCTACGAGCAGTACTTC CASSDRDRGYEQYF
- TRBJ2-3 20 TRBV9 TRBD2 TGTGCCAGCAGCGTAGACCCACAGGGAGCCCGGGAGGGCGGGACAGATACGCAGTATTTT CASSVDPQGAREGGTDTQYF